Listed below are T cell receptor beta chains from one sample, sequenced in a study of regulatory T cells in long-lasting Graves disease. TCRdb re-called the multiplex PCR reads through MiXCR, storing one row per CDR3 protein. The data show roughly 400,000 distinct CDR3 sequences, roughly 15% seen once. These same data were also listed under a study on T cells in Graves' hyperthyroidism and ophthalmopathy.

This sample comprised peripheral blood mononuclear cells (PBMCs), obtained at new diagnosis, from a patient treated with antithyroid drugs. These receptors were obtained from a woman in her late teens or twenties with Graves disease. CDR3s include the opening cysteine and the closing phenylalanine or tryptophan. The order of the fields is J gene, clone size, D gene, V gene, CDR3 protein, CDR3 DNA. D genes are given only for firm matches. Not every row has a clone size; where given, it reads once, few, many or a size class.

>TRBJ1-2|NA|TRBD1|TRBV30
CAWSSGQGGNYGYTF
TGTGCCTGGAGTTCGGGGCAGGGGGGGAACTATGGCTACACCTTC
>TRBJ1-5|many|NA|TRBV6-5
CASSYRGNQPQHF
TGTGCCAGCAGTTACAGGGGCAATCAGCCCCAGCATTTT
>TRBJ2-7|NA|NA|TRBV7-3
CASSLTGLGMTEQYF
TGTGCCAGCAGCTTAACGGGGTTAGGGATGACAGAGCAGTACTTC
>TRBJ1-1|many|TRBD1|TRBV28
CASSGGQENTEAFF
TGTGCCAGCAGTGGTGGACAGGAGAACACTGAAGCTTTCTTT
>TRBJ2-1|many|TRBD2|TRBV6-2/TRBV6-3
CASSYPSGRSYNEQFF
TGTGCCAGCAGTTACCCCAGCGGGAGGTCCTACAATGAGCAGTTCTTC
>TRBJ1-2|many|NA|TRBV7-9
CASTTQGYGFTF
TGTGCCAGCACCACTCAGGGTTATGGCTTCACCTTC
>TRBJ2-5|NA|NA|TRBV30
CAWRAGAGPRYF
TGTGCCTGGAGAGCCGGGGCGGGCCCGCGGTACTTC
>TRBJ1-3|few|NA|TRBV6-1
CASSEEDISGNTIYF
TGTGCCAGCAGTGAAGAAGACATCTCTGGAAACACCATATATTTT
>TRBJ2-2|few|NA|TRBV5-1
CASSLAQQNTGELFF
TGCGCCAGCAGCTTGGCCCAACAGAACACCGGGGAGCTGTTTTTT
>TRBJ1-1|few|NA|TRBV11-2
CASSSLQGRFAEAFF
TGTGCCAGCAGCTCGCTACAGGGAAGATTCGCTGAAGCTTTCTTT
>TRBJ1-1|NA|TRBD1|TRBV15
CATSSSWTGNTEAFF
TGTGCCACCAGCAGTTCTTGGACAGGAAACACTGAAGCTTTCTTT
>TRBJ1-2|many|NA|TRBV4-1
CASSQEPENYGYTF
TGCGCCAGCAGCCAAGAGCCCGAGAACTATGGCTACACCTTC
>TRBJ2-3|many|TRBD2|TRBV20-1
CSALTSGRFTDTQYF
TGCAGTGCTCTGACTAGCGGGAGGTTCACAGATACGCAGTATTTT
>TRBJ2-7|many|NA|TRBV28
CASSTEIGREQYF
TGTGCCAGCAGTACGGAGATAGGGCGGGAGCAGTACTTC
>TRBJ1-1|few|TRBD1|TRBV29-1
CSVDRGDTEAFF
TGCAGCGTCGACAGGGGGGACACTGAAGCTTTCTTT
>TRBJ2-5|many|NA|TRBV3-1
CASSQLGLETQYF
TGTGCCAGCAGCCAACTGGGTTTGGAGACCCAGTACTTC
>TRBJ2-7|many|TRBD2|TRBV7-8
CASSQGLAGTPGPYYEQYF
TGTGCCAGCAGCCAAGGACTAGCGGGCACTCCAGGCCCTTACTACGAGCAGTACTTC
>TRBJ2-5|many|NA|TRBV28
CASRRPLGTQYF
TGTGCCAGCAGACGACCACTCGGGACCCAGTACTTC
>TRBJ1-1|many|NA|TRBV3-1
CASSRAGSEAFF
TGTGCCAGCAGCCGGGCGGGTTCTGAAGCTTTCTTT
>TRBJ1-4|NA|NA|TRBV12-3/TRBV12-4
CASTKLREKLFF
TGTGCCAGCACTAAACTGCGGGAAAAACTGTTTTTT
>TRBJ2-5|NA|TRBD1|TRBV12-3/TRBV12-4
CASSFRTGGGTQYF
TGTGCCAGCAGCTTCAGGACAGGGGGGGGGACCCAGTACTTC
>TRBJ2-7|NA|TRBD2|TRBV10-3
CAISSSGTDEQYF
TGTGCCATCAGCTCTAGCGGGACCGACGAGCAGTACTTC